These 13 T cell receptor beta chains were sequenced from one sample in a study of shared clonotypes between healthy human individuals. TCRdb's copy holds only in-frame clones and misses some; the assay was immunoSEQ multiplex PCR. The table has 1 million to 1.2 million clones, roughly 77% seen once. The sequencing sample was made of memory CD4+ T cells from PBMCs. The subset denotes: CD45RA-negative fraction. These receptors all come from a man aged 18 to 29 in good health. Some clones in this sample may be carry-over from other donors' samples.

V gene TRBV13 combines with J gene TRBJ2-5; D is perhaps TRBD1 (5 bases). Deletions cut 4 bases from V and 1 base from J, with 13 bases between. The CDR3 is 15 residues long. CDR1 is PRHDT and CDR2 is FYEKMQ in the germline V gene (reference sequence). This CDR3 reads CASSYFLQGQETQYF. The CDR3 DNA reads TGTGCCAGCAGCTACTTTTTGCAGGGCCAAGAGACCCAGTACTTC. Based on the CDR3 plus reference TRBV13 and TRBJ2-5, the full variable domain is AAGVIQSPRHLIKEKRETATLKCYPIPRHDTVYWYQQGPGQDPQFLISFYEKMQSDKGSIPDRFSAQQFSDYHSELNMSSLELGDSALYFCASSYFLQGQETQYFGPGTRLLVL.

The genes are TRBV7-9 and TRBJ2-7; 9 positions match TRBD1. V gave up 2 bases and J gave up 0 bases; unmatched junction bases: 2. In germline, CDR1 is SEHNR, CDR2 FQNEAQ (reference sequence). CDR3 length: 15 residues. The DNA for the CDR3 is TGTGCCAGCAGCTTAATGGGACAGGGCTCCTACGAGCAGTACTTC. This encodes CASSLMGQGSYEQYF. The full variable domain, completed using reference TRBV7-9 and TRBJ2-7, is DTGVSQNPRHKITKRGQNVTFRCDPISEHNRLYWYRQTLGQGPEFLTYFQNEAQLEKSRLLSDRFSAERPKGSFSTLEIQRTEQGDSAMYLCASSLMGQGSYEQYFGPGTRLTVT.

The V gene is TRBV5-6, the J gene TRBJ2-3, with D unresolved. This CDR3 comprises 11 residues. Germline loops: CDR1 SGHDT, CDR2 YYEEEE. V lost 7 bases, J lost 5 bases, and 8 bases lay in between. The CDR3 nucleotides read TGTGCCAGCGGCCGAGGAGATACGCAGTATTTT. Translating it yields CASGRGDTQYF.

The chain carries TRBV28 and TRBJ2-5; no firm D call. This CDR3 is 12 amino acids long. Germline loops: CDR1 MDHEN, CDR2 SYDVKM. V lost 5 bases and J 1 base, leaving 5 bases between the germline ends. This CDR3 reads CASSPSQETQYF. CDR3 DNA sequence: TGTGCCAGCAGTCCGTCCCAAGAGACCCAGTACTTC.

This clone came up a few times. The V gene is TRBV28, the J gene TRBJ1-4; unclear D gene. Germline V lookup: CDR1 MDHEN, CDR2 SYDVKM. The V end was cut by 5 bases, the J end by 7 bases, with 11 bases between. The CDR3 has 13 amino acids. Here the CDR3 reads CASSLRALEKLFF. CDR3 in DNA: TGTGCCAGCAGTCTAAGGGCGCTTGAAAAACTGTTTTTT.

CDR3 in amino acids: CASSYGSRQPQHF. CDR3 nucleotides: TGTGCCAGCAGTTACGGGTCCCGGCAGCCCCAGCATTTT. This chain joins TRBV6-5 and TRBJ1-5, with no clear D. V was trimmed by 2 bases and J by 7 bases, leaving 9 bases between them. The CDR3 covers 13 residues. The germline gives CDR1 MNHEY, CDR2 SVGAGI.

The table lists this clone with a few counts. Since a far larger clone is one base different, this is likely a read error. The V call is TRBV29-1, the J call TRBJ1-3; D is unresolved. The germline gives CDR1 SQVTM, CDR2 ANQGSEA. The CDR3 runs 13 residues. The ends were cut back, 8 bases at V and 4 bases at J, with 15 bases in the middle. CDR3 coding DNA: TGCAGCAGTGGTAGGGCAGACGGAAACACCATATATTTT. Residues: CSSGRADGNTIYF.

The gene calls are TRBV10-3 and TRBJ1-1; 9 nucleotides align to TRBD1. This CDR3 comprises 16 residues. Germline V gene sequence: CDR1 ENHRY, CDR2 SYGVKD. V lost 11 bases, J lost 1 base, and 14 bases stayed unmatched. The CDR3 nucleotides read TGTGCCGTCTCCCCCGGGACAGGGATTGGGAACACTGAAGCTTTCTTT. It specifies CAVSPGTGIGNTEAFF.

The rearrangement links TRBV6-1 to TRBJ2-7, with TRBD1 matching over 8 bases. Losses at the gene ends were 4 bases for V and 0 bases for J; bases not matched to a gene: 5. CDR1 and CDR2 from the germline V gene are MNHNS and SASEGT. The length of the CDR3 is 15 residues. The CDR3 region is CASSATGTGSYEQYF. In DNA form, the CDR3 reads TGTGCCAGCAGTGCCACCGGGACAGGCTCCTACGAGCAGTACTTC.

This clone was seen once. This likely traces to a read error, being one base from a far larger clone. This sequence joins TRBV5-4 and TRBJ2-2; no firm D call. The CDR3 has 14 residues. Germline values: CDR1 SGHNT, CDR2 YYREEE (reference sequence). Trimming stripped 2 bases from V and 1 base from J, with 6 bases between. The CDR3 here is CASSLEQNTGELFF. The CDR3, as DNA: TGTGCCAGCAGCTTAGAACAGAACACCGGGGAGCTGTTTTTT.

The V call is TRBV7-6, the J call TRBJ2-7; 9 positions match TRBD2. Germline V gene lookup returns CDR1 SGHVS and CDR2 FNYEAQ. The CDR3 length is 15 residues. After removal of 5 bases from V and 2 bases from J, the junction contained 7 bases not matched to a gene. CDR3: CASSPRGRAAYEQYF. The DNA of the CDR3 is TGTGCCAGCAGCCCCCGCGGGAGGGCCGCCTACGAGCAGTACTTC. The full variable domain, its missing parts supplied by reference TRBV7-6 and TRBJ2-7, is GAGVSQSPRYKVTKRGQDVALRCDPISGHVSLYWYRQALGQGPEFLTYFNYEAQQDKSGLPNDRFSAERPEGSISTLTIQRTEQRDSAMYRCASSPRGRAAYEQYFGPGTRLTVT.

The chain is built from TRBV5-1 and TRBJ1-1; maybe TRBD1 (6 bases). This CDR3 has 14 amino acids. Trimming removed 4 bases from V and 3 bases from J, with 13 bases in between. Germline CDR1 is SGHRS and CDR2 is YFSETQ. CDR3 sequence (DNA): TGCGCCAGCAGCACACAGGGTCAGGACACTGAAGCTTTCTTT. Encoded protein: CASSTQGQDTEAFF.

The chain has TRBV28 and TRBJ2-2; possibly TRBD2 for D (5 bases). Germline V gene sequence: CDR1 MDHEN, CDR2 SYDVKM. Trimming took 2 bases from V and 4 from J, leaving 20 bases between them. The CDR3 covers 18 residues. The CDR3 bases are TGTGCCAGCAGTTTACCCCCCTTAGGGAGCCTAGGCACCGGGGAGCTGTTTTTT. The encoded protein is CASSLPPLGSLGTGELFF.